The entry below describes one T cell receptor beta chain. Its antigen is undetermined. The CDR3 has 12 residues. Germline V gene data show CDR1 as GTSNPN and CDR2 as SVGIG (reference sequence). The V gene lost 0 bases and the J gene lost 8 bases, with 7 bases spanning the gap. The sample belongs to a study of T cell responses to AZD1222 COVID-19 vaccine. Only in-frame clones appear in the TCRdb table, and some are missing; sequencing was by immunoSEQ multiplex PCR. This table holds roughly 120,000 clones, about 87% found once. Study-level points and caveats: Repertoires were sampled only after the peak T cell response. Mapped onto spike, vaccine-associated CD4 TCRs spanned it and were dominant at 160-218 and 743-854. The reported proportion of spike-specific TCRs targeting unmutated variant regions was nearly half. White British ancestry dominated among donors, who included more females, and clonal diversity was possibly underestimated.

This receptor was obtained from an adult in good health. The specimen comprised peripheral blood, sampled on day 0 of AZD1222 vaccination. The chain couples TRBV30 to TRBJ1-4; D is uncertain. The CDR3 region has the DNA TGTGCCTGGAGTGTAATTAGAGAAAAACTGTTTTTT. Translation: CAWSVIREKLFF.